This T cell receptor beta chain was sequenced during a study of tumor and adjacent non-tumor tissue in lung cancer (dated by TCRdb to the late 2010s). With respect to the entire study: Patients with adenocarcinoma (12), squamous cell carcinoma (2) and small cell lung cancer (1) were included in the cohort. Ages among the roughly 15 patients ranged from about 30 to 85 years, there were about ten men and 5 women, and disease was at TNM stage I to III. In total, sequencing yielded 130,000,000 or so productive TCRbeta reads, which works out to an average of approximately 4.1 million reads per sample. The study compared bulk TCRbeta repertoires between lung tumor tissue and matched distant non-tumor lung tissue from fewer than 18 lung cancer patients. For each patient, one tumor sample and one normal lung sample were taken, giving some 33 paired specimens that underwent TCRbeta CDR3 sequencing. General study outcomes and caveats: TCR diversity was significantly higher in younger patients, and higher tumor TCR diversity was associated with shorter overall and disease-free survival. Tumor tissue showed significantly higher TCR diversity (inverse Simpson) than normal lung tissue, at about 400 vs 150 (P = 0.0075, Mann-Whitney U test). The top 100 clones made up a significantly larger cumulative share of the repertoire in normal lung than in tumor tissue. Peripheral blood was not sequenced, so blood TCRbeta repertoires were not examined in the lung cancer patients of the study. With only approximately 16 patients in the cohort, the authors noted that larger samples and more detailed clinical data are needed. Neither the sequencing platform nor unique molecular identifiers are mentioned in the methods.

RNA was extracted from bulk unsorted tissue and checked for quality with a NanoDrop ND-1000 and an Agilent 2100. All donors had newly diagnosed lung cancer, had not received prior chemotherapy, and were admitted for thoracic surgery in China between August and November 2014. Patients who had received previous radiotherapy or chemotherapy, or who had another concurrent cancer, were excluded from the study. Surgical tissue pieces of roughly 1-2.3 cm3 were preserved in RNAlater solution and stored at -80 °C until use. The method was multiplex PCR. Data came from an Illumina HiSeq 2500. TCRbeta libraries were built by three rounds of nested PCR using primers (Table S4), following protocols modified from ARM-PCR. PCR products of 200-500 bp were gel-excised and purified with the QIAquick gel extraction kit before sequencing. Regarding the original processing steps: Reads were cleaned with Trimmomatic, merged with FLASH into complete CDR3 sequences, and assigned to V(D)J germline segments with MiTCR. Clonal diversity was calculated as the inverse Simpson's index using VDJtools. In-frame sequences lacking a premature stop codon were counted as productive reads. TCRdb reran the public reads through fastp at Q25 and MiXCR, keeping productive beta chains. Each CDR3 protein appears once, grouped with its most common genes and DNA. TCRdb, not the authors, supplied the V and J calls. The sample includes about 76,000 distinct CDR3 sequences, with approximately 71% observed a single time. The top ten constitute around an eighth of the sample.

With regard to this clonotype: The antigen it recognizes is unknown. The junction departs from germline at one end; a sequencing error may be responsible.

The germline V gene yields MGHRA for CDR1 and YSYEKL for CDR2. The CDR3, from cysteine to phenylalanine, totals 15 residues. The kept DNA is CDR3 alone, 45 bases in frame from the first base. What was sequenced was lung tumor tissue. The sequence was collected from a woman in her seventies with non-small cell lung cancer. The V and J segments used are TRBV4-1 and TRBJ1-1, with a weak D call of TRBD1 (5 bases match). The CDR3 reads CASGQGQGRANEAFF. The nucleotide sequence is given as TGCGCCAGCGGCCAAGGCCAGGGCAGGGCGAATGAAGCTTTCTTT.